A single T cell receptor (beta chain) is shown here with its context. Its antigen is unidentified. The source of the sample is a study of T cell responses to AZD1222 COVID-19 vaccine. This CDR3 is 13 amino acids long. Germline loops: CDR1 LGHDT, CDR2 YNNKEL (reference sequence). V lost 4 bases, J lost 3 bases, and 1 base stayed unmatched. Findings of the study overall: The study found vaccine-associated CD4 TCRs spanning spike, dominant at 160-218 and 743-854. Donors in the cohort were predominantly white British and more often female, and clonal diversity was possibly underestimated.

Generated by immunoSEQ multiplex PCR, the TCRdb table keeps only in-frame clones and is missing some. The table records about 94,000 clones, around nine tenths of them present only once. V gene TRBV3-1 (or the pseudogene TRBV3-2) combines with J gene TRBJ1-1; 8 bases agree with TRBD1. The sequences come from peripheral blood, collected on day 0 of AZD1222 vaccination. This TCR was recovered from an adult in good health. This CDR3 is CASSLQGDTEAFF. CDR3 DNA: TGTGCCAGCAGCCTACAGGGGGACACTGAAGCTTTCTTT.